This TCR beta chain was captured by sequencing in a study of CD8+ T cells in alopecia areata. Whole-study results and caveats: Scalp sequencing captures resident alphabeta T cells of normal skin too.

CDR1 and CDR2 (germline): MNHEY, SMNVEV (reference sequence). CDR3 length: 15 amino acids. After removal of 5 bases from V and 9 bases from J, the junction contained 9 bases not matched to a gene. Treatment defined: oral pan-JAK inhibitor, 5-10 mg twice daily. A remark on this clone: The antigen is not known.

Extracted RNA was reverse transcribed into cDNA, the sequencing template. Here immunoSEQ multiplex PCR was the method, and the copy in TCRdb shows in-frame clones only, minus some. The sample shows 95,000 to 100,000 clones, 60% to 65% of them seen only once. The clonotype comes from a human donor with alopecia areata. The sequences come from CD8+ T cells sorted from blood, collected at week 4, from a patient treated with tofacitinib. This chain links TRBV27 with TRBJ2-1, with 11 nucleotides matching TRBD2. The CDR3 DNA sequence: TGTGCCAGCAGTGGCTCACTAGCGGGAGCGGTTGAGCAGTTCTTC. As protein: CASSGSLAGAVEQFF.